The 4 T cell receptor beta chains presented below share a single source sample, sequenced in a study of identical twins. TCRdb itself ran the 5' RACE reads through MiXCR, one entry per CDR3 protein. The table includes 1.5 million to 2 million distinct CDR3 sequences, about 32% detected once. The sample was cord blood. All receptors derive from a newborn girl in good health.

The chain has TRBV12-3 or TRBV12-4 and TRBJ2-3; no reliable D call. The CDR3 length is 15 residues. Trimming cost V 3 bases and J 3 bases, with 13 bases left between them. Here the CDR3 reads CASSLGWVRTDTQYF. CDR3 sequence (DNA): TGTGCCAGCAGTTTGGGTTGGGTTCGAACAGATACGCAGTATTTT.

The genes are TRBV5-1 and TRBJ1-1; the match to TRBD1 covers 7 bases. CDR1 is SGHRS, CDR2 YFSETQ, per germline. With V trimmed by 4 bases and J by 4 bases, 10 bases remained unmatched. The CDR3 runs to 15 residues. The CDR3 loop reads CASSPPDRTGTEAFF. In nucleotides, the CDR3 is TGCGCCAGCAGCCCGCCGGACAGGACCGGCACTGAAGCTTTCTTT. The whole variable domain, remainder taken from reference TRBV5-1 and TRBJ1-1, is KAGVTQTPRYLIKTRGQQVTLSCSPISGHRSVSWYQQTPGQGLQFLFEYFSETQRNKGNFPGRFSGRQFSNSRSEMNVSTLELGDSALYLCASSPPDRTGTEAFFGQGTRLTVV.

The chain carries TRBV10-3 and TRBJ2-2; 10 bases line up with TRBD2. Germline V gene lookup returns CDR1 ENHRY and CDR2 SYGVKD. The CDR3 runs to 17 residues. Trimming cost V 7 bases and J 1 base; bases outside gene matches: 9. DNA for the CDR3: TGTGCCATCACAAAATCTAGCGGGAGTGGGAACACCGGGGAGCTGTTTTTT. It translates to CAITKSSGSGNTGELFF.

This clonotype has more than one count but fewer than ten. The J gene is TRBJ2-3, the V gene TRBV15; unclear D gene. CDR1 is LNHNV and CDR2 is YYDKDF in the germline V gene (reference sequence). The CDR3 loop spans 15 amino acids. The V and J ends lost 6 bases and 3 bases respectively, with 16 bases between them. The CDR3 here is CATSNLVVGTDTQYF. The CDR3 DNA is TGTGCCACCAGTAACCTAGTTGTGGGAACAGATACGCAGTATTTT.